One sample yielded the 29 T cell receptor beta chains listed below, sequenced in a study of vaccination and CD4 T cells after COVID-19 (dated by TCRdb to 2021 to 2024). This sample's treatment or condition label indicates: 10-day PBMC culture with coronavirus spike peptide pools or control peptides (ViraFEST assay). Antigen specificity for these receptors is unknown. Receptor amplification or capture employed PCR. TCRdb names Illumina iSeq 100 as the instrument used. At the Johns Hopkins FTIC core, DNA from the cultured CD4+ T cells underwent TCR sequencing with the Oncomine TCR Beta short-read assay. TCRdb reran the public reads through fastp at Q25 and MiXCR, keeping productive beta chains. CDR3 protein sequences are deduplicated, and each keeps its most common genes and DNA. This sample holds about 12,000 distinct CDR3 sequences; around 52% were observed only once. About a sixth of the sample is in the top ten clones.

Sample: CD4+ T cells from blood, cultured in vitro. Every receptor here comes from a human donor who had recovered from COVID-19.

V and J are TRBV2 and TRBJ2-1; D is perhaps TRBD1 or TRBD2 (5 bases each). The CDR3 is made up of 19 amino acids. V was trimmed by 3 bases and J by 2 bases, leaving 23 bases between them. From germline, CDR1 is SNHLY and CDR2 FYNNEI. In DNA form, the CDR3 reads TGTGCCAGCAGTGATTCGCGACTTGTGGGACGCCCGGCCTACAATGAGCAGTTCTTC. This encodes CASSDSRLVGRPAYNEQFF. The complete variable domain, with remaining parts taken from reference TRBV2 and TRBJ2-1, reads EPEVTQTPSHQVTQMGQEVILRCVPISNHLYFYWYRQILGQKVEFLVSFYNNEISEKSEIFDDQFSVERPDGSNFTLKIRSTKLEDSAMYFCASSDSRLVGRPAYNEQFFGPGTRLTVL.

The rearrangement links TRBV20-1 to TRBJ2-3; D is tentatively TRBD1 or TRBD2 (6 bases each). The germline gives CDR1 DFQATT, CDR2 SNEGSKA (reference sequence). This CDR3 comprises 15 residues. Trimming pared 3 bases from V and 6 bases from J, leaving 19 bases between. The CDR3 region has the DNA TGCAGTGCTAGGAGGGGGGACGGGACTCCTGATACGCAGTATTTT. Encoded protein: CSARRGDGTPDTQYF.

This clonotype was picked up a small number of times. The V gene is TRBV25-1, the J gene TRBJ1-2; no firm D call. Trimming cost V 3 bases and J 8 bases, with 10 bases left between them. This CDR3 region has 12 residues. CDR1 is MGHDK and CDR2 is SYGVNS in the germline V gene. DNA of the CDR3: TGTGCCAGCAGTGATCCAGTTGCAGGCTACACCTTC. This translates into CASSDPVAGYTF.

The V gene is TRBV20-1, the J gene TRBJ2-2; TRBD1 might be the D (6 bases). Trimming removed 4 bases at V and 4 bases at J, with 19 bases between. This CDR3 has 16 residues. Germline V gives CDR1 DFQATT, CDR2 SNEGSKA (reference sequence). CDR3 coding DNA: TGCAGTGCTAAAATACTCCTAGACAGGCGCACCGGGGAGCTGTTTTTT. This sequence encodes CSAKILLDRRTGELFF.

This chain uses TRBV27 with TRBJ2-3; the match to TRBD2 covers 12 bases. CDR3 length: 15 residues. Germline V CDR1 and CDR2: MNHEY, SMNVEV (reference sequence). Trimming at V came to 5 bases and at J to 11 bases, leaving 11 bases not matched to a gene. The CDR3 sequence: CASSALAGGQGEQYF. In nucleotides, the CDR3 is TGTGCCAGCAGTGCACTAGCGGGAGGCCAGGGGGAGCAGTATTTT.

This sequence joins TRBV6-1 and TRBJ2-1; no clear D. In germline, CDR1 is MNHNS, CDR2 SASEGT. V lost 5 bases and J lost 3, with 5 bases in between. The CDR3 consists of 12 residues. CDR3 DNA: TGTGCCAGCAGTCATCTCTACAATGAGCAGTTCTTC. As protein: CASSHLYNEQFF.

This clonotype was found a few times. The CDR3 spells CSARRSRGAEKLFF. In DNA, the CDR3 is TGCAGTGCTAGACGATCCAGGGGAGCCGAAAAACTGTTTTTT. The gene calls are TRBV20-1 and TRBJ1-4, with D maybe TRBD1 (6 bases). Germline V CDR1 and CDR2: DFQATT, SNEGSKA (reference sequence). V dropped 2 bases and J dropped 8 bases, with 15 bases sitting between them. The CDR3 is made up of 14 amino acids.

Of note for this clonotype: Germline and junction disagree at one end, which may indicate a read error. The CDR3 region has the DNA TGTGCCAGCAGCGCATCGAGGGGGCCCTACAATGGGCAGTTCTTC. Protein product: CASSASRGPYNGQFF. The chain uses TRBV7-8 and TRBJ2-1; 7 positions match TRBD1. From germline, CDR1 is SGHVS and CDR2 FQNEAQ. The length of the CDR3 is 15 residues.

This chain links TRBV12-3 or TRBV12-4 with TRBJ2-1, with D perhaps given as TRBD1 or TRBD2 (5 bases each). V was trimmed by 10 bases and J by 4 bases, leaving 11 bases between them. CDR3 length equals 12 residues. CDR3: CATKGRYNEQFF. CDR3 in DNA: TGTGCCACCAAGGGACGATACAATGAGCAGTTCTTC.

This rearrangement joins TRBV28 to TRBJ1-2; no clear D gene. The CDR3 sequence is 12 residues long. V shed 2 bases and J shed 0 bases, with 1 base lying between them. CDR1 and CDR2 from the germline V gene are MDHEN and SYDVKM. The CDR3 bases are TGTGCCAGCAGTTTAACTAACTATGGCTACACCTTC. It yields the protein CASSLTNYGYTF.

This clonotype showed up just a few times. CDR3 sequence: CASSIVSGSGANVLTF. CDR3 in DNA: TGTGCCAGTAGTATCGTCTCGGGTTCCGGGGCCAACGTCCTGACTTTC. V usage is TRBV19 and J usage is TRBJ2-6; the D is unclear. The CDR3 runs to 16 residues. V lost 3 bases and J 4 bases, leaving 13 bases between the germline ends. Germline V gene data show CDR1 as LNHDA and CDR2 as SQIVND (reference sequence).

This rearrangement joins TRBV28 to TRBJ2-7, with 7 bases aligning to TRBD1. The CDR3 runs to 13 residues. V gave up 6 bases and J gave up 2 bases; unmatched junction bases: 4. Per germline, CDR1 MDHEN and CDR2 SYDVKM. CDR3 DNA sequence: TGTGCCAGCAGGCTAACAGGGGCCTACGAGCAGTACTTC. This translates into CASRLTGAYEQYF. Full variable domain (rest looked up from reference TRBV28 and TRBJ2-7): DVKVTQSSRYLVKRTGEKVFLECVQDMDHENMFWYRQDPGLGLRLIYFSYDVKMKEKGDIPEGYSVSREKKERFSLILESASTNQTSMYLCASRLTGAYEQYFGPGTRLTVT.

The chain uses TRBV5-4 and TRBJ2-7; D is unclear. This CDR3 region has 15 residues. Germline lookup yields CDR1 SGHNT and CDR2 YYREEE (reference sequence). The V end was cut by 6 bases, the J end by 3 bases, with 19 bases between. The CDR3 DNA reads TGTGCCAGCAACCCTTCCGACTCAAACCGCTACGAGCAGTACTTC. Protein sequence: CASNPSDSNRYEQYF. The whole variable domain, remainder taken from reference TRBV5-4 and TRBJ2-7, is ETGVTQSPTHLIKTRGQQVTLRCSSQSGHNTVSWYQQALGQGPQFIFQYYREEENGRGNFPPRFSGLQFPNYSSELNVNALELDDSALYLCASNPSDSNRYEQYFGPGTRLTVT.

CDR3 loop: CATRDRVDHEQFF. The CDR3 DNA is TGTGCCACCCGGGACAGGGTTGACCATGAGCAGTTCTTC. This chain joins TRBV24-1 and TRBJ2-1, with 9 bases lining up with TRBD1. Germline assignment: CDR1 KGHDR and CDR2 SFDVKD. The CDR3 sequence is 13 residues long. V dropped 9 bases and J dropped 8; count of bases not matched to a gene: 7.

This chain uses TRBV6-5 with TRBJ2-1; 9 nucleotides align to TRBD2. Per germline, CDR1 MNHEY and CDR2 SVGAGI. Trimming took 6 bases from V and 8 from J; bases not matched to a gene: 8. The CDR3 runs 14 residues. DNA for the CDR3: TGTGCCAGCAGATACGTAGCGGGAGTGGATGAGCAGTTCTTC. It specifies CASRYVAGVDEQFF.

This clonotype appeared a single time. This chain links TRBV27 with TRBJ2-3; 11 nucleotides align to TRBD2. Germline loops: CDR1 MNHEY, CDR2 SMNVEV (reference sequence). There are 16 residues in the CDR3. The V gene end was trimmed by 3 bases and the J gene end by 3 bases; junction bases not matched to a gene: 5. DNA for the CDR3: TGTGCCAGCAGTTTTCGAGCTAGCGGGAGGACAGATACGCAGTATTTT. Residues: CASSFRASGRTDTQYF.

In DNA form, the CDR3 reads TGCAGTGCTAGAGGGGGGCAACCTAATCAGCCCCAGCATTTT. It yields the protein CSARGGQPNQPQHF. The chain has TRBV20-1 and TRBJ1-5; D may be TRBD1 (6 bases). Germline V lookup: CDR1 DFQATT, CDR2 SNEGSKA (reference sequence). The CDR3 is 14 residues long. Trimming took off 1 base at V and 4 bases at J, with 11 bases between the two ends.

CDR3 residues: CASSPQGAGTEAFF. CDR3 DNA sequence: TGTGCCAGCAGCCCACAGGGGGCGGGCACTGAAGCTTTCTTT. This chain uses TRBV7-9 with TRBJ1-1; 9 nucleotides align to TRBD1. Germline loops: CDR1 SEHNR, CDR2 FQNEAQ (reference sequence). Trimming cost V 5 bases and J 4 bases; bases outside gene matches: 5. CDR3 length: 14 residues.

In DNA, the CDR3 is TGCGCCAGCAGCCGAGACAGGGTCAGGAGCTCCTATAATTCACCCCTCCACTTT. Translating gives CASSRDRVRSSYNSPLHF. The V gene is TRBV5-1, the J gene TRBJ1-6; 7 nucleotides align to TRBD1. CDR3 length: 18 amino acids. The J segment lost 0 bases and the V segment lost 4 bases, leaving 10 bases of the junction unmatched. CDR1 and CDR2 (germline): SGHRS, YFSETQ.

This clonotype was counted between two and nine times. The gene calls are TRBV27 and TRBJ1-2; tentatively, D is TRBD1 (6 bases). The CDR3 is 18 residues long. CDR1 is MNHEY, CDR2 SMNVEV, per germline (reference sequence). The V and J ends lost 4 bases and 2 bases respectively, with 23 bases between them. The CDR3 loop is CASSSSNSGQTPNYGYTF. The CDR3 DNA sequence: TGTGCCAGCAGTTCCTCCAACTCAGGACAGACCCCAAACTATGGCTACACCTTC.

This clonotype was seen more than once but under ten times. The chain employs TRBV7-9 and TRBJ1-1; possible D gene TRBD1, 5 bases. CDR3 length: 15 amino acids. Between the trimmed V and J ends, which lost 5 bases and 4 bases, there was a span of 17 bases. The germline V gene encodes CDR1 SEHNR and CDR2 FQNEAQ (reference sequence). CDR3 sequence: CASSPRGGGSTEAFF. CDR3 DNA sequence: TGTGCCAGCAGCCCGCGGGGGGGAGGGAGCACTGAAGCTTTCTTT.

The genes are TRBV20-1 and TRBJ1-6; the D is unclear. V lost 6 bases, J lost 10 bases, and 13 bases lay in between. Germline-derived CDR1 and CDR2 are DFQATT and SNEGSKA (reference sequence). The CDR3 has 12 amino acids. CDR3 bases: TGCAGTGCAACAGAGTCCGGCTCACCCCTCCACTTT. Its translation is CSATESGSPLHF.

This rearrangement joins TRBV23-1 to TRBJ2-2; D assignment may be TRBD1 or TRBD2 (6 bases each). TRBV23-1 is identified as an open reading frame with a role that is uncertain. Trimming left V 2 bases short and J 7 bases short, with 20 bases between. This CDR3 has 17 residues. CDR3 amino acids: CASSQRGACGKVGELFF. Written as DNA, the CDR3 is TGCGCCAGCAGTCAAAGGGGGGCCTGTGGTAAGGTCGGGGAGCTGTTTTTT.

This clonotype was observed a single time. The V and J genes are TRBV6-1 and TRBJ2-5; D call uncertain. There are 15 residues in the CDR3. Germline lookup yields CDR1 MNHNS and CDR2 SASEGT. The V gene lost 2 bases and the J gene lost 5 bases, with 15 bases spanning the gap. DNA of the CDR3: TGTGCCAGCAGTGAACGGAGTGACGGTCGGGAGACCCAGTACTTC. Translating gives CASSERSDGRETQYF.

This clonotype was counted once. V is TRBV6-1 and J is TRBJ2-3; 10 nucleotides agree with TRBD2. CDR1 is MNHNS and CDR2 is SASEGT in the germline V gene. The CDR3 has 16 residues. V gave up 0 bases and J gave up 8 bases; unmatched junction bases: 8. The CDR3 sequence is CASSEAGSGRASTQYF. DNA for the CDR3: TGTGCCAGCAGTGAAGCGGGAAGCGGGAGGGCCTCTACGCAGTATTTT.

The gene calls are TRBV6-4 and TRBJ1-1, with D possibly TRBD1 on 6 matching bases. Looked up from germline, CDR1 is MRHNA and CDR2 is SNTAGT. The CDR3 consists of 18 residues. V lost 4 bases and J lost 2, with 23 bases in between. The CDR3 DNA sequence: TGTGCCAGCAGTGCCCTCCCGGCACGGACAGATATTAACACTGAAGCTTTCTTT. Its translation is CASSALPARTDINTEAFF.

The genes are TRBV30 and TRBJ1-6; D gene uncertain. Looked up from germline, CDR1 is GTSNPN and CDR2 is SVGIG (reference sequence). The CDR3 sequence is 15 residues long. V was pared by 5 bases and J by 4 bases, with 15 bases between. The CDR3 region is CAWGLKRVYNSPLHF. The CDR3 bases are TGTGCCTGGGGCCTTAAACGGGTTTATAATTCACCCCTCCACTTT.

Only a few counts were recorded for this clonotype. The chain is built from TRBV5-5 and TRBJ2-5; the D gene is possibly TRBD1 (7 bases). The CDR3 sequence is 16 residues long. Germline CDR1 reads SGHKS; CDR2 reads YYEKEE (reference sequence). Trimming took 4 bases from V and 1 from J, leaving 17 bases between them. CDR3 loop: CASSALGGTVQETQYF. The CDR3 bases are TGTGCCAGCAGCGCCCTCGGAGGGACAGTCCAAGAGACCCAGTACTTC.

The chain joins TRBV19 to TRBJ2-7; no clear D gene. With 1 base removed from V and 4 bases from J, the gap between germline ends came to 14 bases. Germline lookup yields CDR1 LNHDA and CDR2 SQIVND (reference sequence). This CDR3 has 15 amino acids. CDR3: CASSIAVSGPYEQYF. The DNA of the CDR3 is TGTGCCAGTAGTATAGCCGTGTCAGGACCTTACGAGCAGTACTTC.